This T cell receptor beta chain was captured in a study of CXCR3-negative and CXCR3-positive naive CD8 T cells. Study-level results: The study found more hydrophobic TRB CDR3s in CXCR3-positive naive cells than in CXCR3-negative naive cells.

Germline V gene lookup returns CDR1 SGHKS and CDR2 YYEKEE (reference sequence). The CDR3 covers 15 residues. UMI-labeled TRB cDNA libraries were prepared by 5' RACE. TCRdb reprocessed the 5' RACE reads, keeping one entry per CDR3 protein, no DNA. In all, the sample yields under 150,000 distinct CDR3 sequences. On this clonotype itself: Its target is unknown.

The sequencing input was naive CXCR3+ CD8+ T cells from blood. Subset described: CD45RO-CCR7+CD27+CD95- naive CD8+ T cells expressing CXCR3 (TNR3+). The chain recombines TRBV5-5 with TRBJ2-7; checking the TCRdb D call of TRBD2 is not possible without DNA. This TCR came from a human donor in good health. Some clones in this sample may be carry-over from other donors' samples. This chain's CDR3 is CASSLVLAGGYEQYF. The whole variable domain, remainder taken from reference TRBV5-5 and TRBJ2-7, is DAGVTQSPTHLIKTRGQQVTLRCSPISGHKSVSWYQQVLGQGPQFIFQYYEKEERGRGNFPDRFSARQFPNYSSELNVNALLLGDSALYLCASSLVLAGGYEQYFGPGTRLTVT.